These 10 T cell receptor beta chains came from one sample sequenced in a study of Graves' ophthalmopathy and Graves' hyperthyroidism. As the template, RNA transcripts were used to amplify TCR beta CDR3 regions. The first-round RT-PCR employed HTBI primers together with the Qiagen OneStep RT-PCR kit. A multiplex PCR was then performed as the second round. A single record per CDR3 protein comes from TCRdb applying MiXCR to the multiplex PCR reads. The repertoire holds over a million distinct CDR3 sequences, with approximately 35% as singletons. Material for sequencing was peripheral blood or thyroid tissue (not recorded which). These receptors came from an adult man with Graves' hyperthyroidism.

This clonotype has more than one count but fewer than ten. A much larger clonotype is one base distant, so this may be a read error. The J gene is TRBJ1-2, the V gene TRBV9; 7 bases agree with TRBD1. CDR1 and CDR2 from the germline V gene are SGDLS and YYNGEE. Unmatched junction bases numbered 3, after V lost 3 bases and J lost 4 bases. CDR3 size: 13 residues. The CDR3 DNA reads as TGTGCCAGCAGCGCGGGACAGAGCTATGGCTACACCTTC. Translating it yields CASSAGQSYGYTF.

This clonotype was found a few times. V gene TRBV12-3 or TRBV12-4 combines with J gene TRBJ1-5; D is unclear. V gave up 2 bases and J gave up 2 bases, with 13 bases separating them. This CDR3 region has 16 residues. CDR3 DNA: TGTGCCAGCAGTTTATTCGGTTTTGGGGGCAATCAGCCCCAGCATTTT. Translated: CASSLFGFGGNQPQHF.

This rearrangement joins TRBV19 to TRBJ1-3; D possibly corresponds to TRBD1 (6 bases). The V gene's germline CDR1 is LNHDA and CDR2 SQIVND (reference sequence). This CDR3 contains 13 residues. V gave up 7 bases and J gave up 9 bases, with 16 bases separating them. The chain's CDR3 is CASIGGPLSTIYF. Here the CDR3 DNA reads TGTGCCAGTATAGGGGGACCCCTGAGCACCATATATTTT.

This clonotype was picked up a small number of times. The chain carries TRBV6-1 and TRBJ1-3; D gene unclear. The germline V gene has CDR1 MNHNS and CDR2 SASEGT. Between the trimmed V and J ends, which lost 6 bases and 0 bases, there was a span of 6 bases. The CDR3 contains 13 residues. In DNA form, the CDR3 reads TGTGCCAGCAGACCGACCTCTGGAAACACCATATATTTT. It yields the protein CASRPTSGNTIYF.

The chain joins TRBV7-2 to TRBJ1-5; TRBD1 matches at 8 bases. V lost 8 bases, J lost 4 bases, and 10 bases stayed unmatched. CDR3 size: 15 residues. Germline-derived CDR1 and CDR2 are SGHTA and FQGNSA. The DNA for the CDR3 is TGTGCCAGCGCTCGCGGACAGGGCAGTAATCAGCCCCAGCATTTT. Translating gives CASARGQGSNQPQHF.

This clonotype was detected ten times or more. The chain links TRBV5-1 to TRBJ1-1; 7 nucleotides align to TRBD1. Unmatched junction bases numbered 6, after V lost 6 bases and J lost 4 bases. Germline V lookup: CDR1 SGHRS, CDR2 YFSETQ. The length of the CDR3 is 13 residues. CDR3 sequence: CASKQGTGTEAFF. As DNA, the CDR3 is TGCGCCAGCAAACAGGGGACGGGCACTGAAGCTTTCTTT.

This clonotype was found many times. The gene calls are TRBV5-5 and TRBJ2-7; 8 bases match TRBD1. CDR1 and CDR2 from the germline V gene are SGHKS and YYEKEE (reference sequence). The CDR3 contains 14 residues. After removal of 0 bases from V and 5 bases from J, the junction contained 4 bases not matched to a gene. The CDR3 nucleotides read TGTGCCAGCAGCTTGGACAGGGGGATGCACGAGCAGTACTTC. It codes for CASSLDRGMHEQYF.

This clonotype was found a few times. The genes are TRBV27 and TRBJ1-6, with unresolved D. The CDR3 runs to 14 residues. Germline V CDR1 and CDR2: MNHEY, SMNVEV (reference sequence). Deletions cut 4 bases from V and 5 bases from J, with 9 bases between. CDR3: CASSSQTNNSPLHF. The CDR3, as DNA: TGTGCCAGCAGTTCACAGACTAATAATTCACCCCTCCACTTT.

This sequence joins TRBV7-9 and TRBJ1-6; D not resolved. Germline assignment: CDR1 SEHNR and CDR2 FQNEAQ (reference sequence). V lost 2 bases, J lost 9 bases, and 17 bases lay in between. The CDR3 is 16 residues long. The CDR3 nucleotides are TGTGCCAGCAGCTTAAGGGAGGCCGCTTGGGGTTCACCCCTCCACTTT. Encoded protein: CASSLREAAWGSPLHF.

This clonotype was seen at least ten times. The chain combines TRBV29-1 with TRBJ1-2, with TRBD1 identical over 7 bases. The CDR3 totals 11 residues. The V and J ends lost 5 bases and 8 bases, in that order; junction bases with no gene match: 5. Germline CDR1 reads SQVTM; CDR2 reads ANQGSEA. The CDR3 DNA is TGCAGCGTTTCCCTGGACAGGGGCTACACCTTC. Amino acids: CSVSLDRGYTF.